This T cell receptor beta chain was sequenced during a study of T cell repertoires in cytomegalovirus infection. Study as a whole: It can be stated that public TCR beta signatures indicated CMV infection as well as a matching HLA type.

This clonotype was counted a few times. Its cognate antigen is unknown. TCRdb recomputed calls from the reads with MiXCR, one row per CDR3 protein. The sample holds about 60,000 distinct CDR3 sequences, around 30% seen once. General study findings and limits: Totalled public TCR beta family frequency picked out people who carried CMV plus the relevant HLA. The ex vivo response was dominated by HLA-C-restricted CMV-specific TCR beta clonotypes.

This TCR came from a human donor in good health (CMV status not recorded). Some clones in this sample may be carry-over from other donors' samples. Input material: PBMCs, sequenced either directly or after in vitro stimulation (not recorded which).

This CDR3 is CASSGGDLPMGGYTF. Written as DNA, the CDR3 is TGCGCCAGCAGCGGGGGGGACCTACCAATGGGAGGCTACACCTTC. The V and J genes are TRBV5-1 and TRBJ1-2; D is possibly TRBD1 (5 bases). CDR3 length: 15 residues. CDR1 is SGHRS, CDR2 YFSETQ, per germline. Trimming shortened V by 4 bases and J by 8 bases, and 21 bases separated the two germline ends.